This entry features one TCR beta chain sequence. Its target is unknown. A clone one base away is much larger, so this may be a read error. A primer in the constant region served to generate TCR beta cDNA from approximately 460 ng of total RNA. Libraries covering TCR beta were generated through three nested multiplex PCR rounds (using a slightly modified ARM-PCR). TRBV1-TRBV30 forward primers paired with a C-beta reverse primer were used in the first two PCR rounds, which ran 9 to 10 cycles each. TCRdb itself ran the multiplex PCR reads through MiXCR, one entry per CDR3 protein. The profile shows roughly 120,000 distinct CDR3 sequences, 55% to 75% of them singletons. This record comes from a study of tumor-infiltrating lymphocytes in primary liver carcinoma. As for the study in general: Spanning 4.2 to 10 cm, the tumors were T1-T3 N0M0.

Study results and limitations: The overlap of tumor-adjacent and tumor-blood pairs was smaller than that of tumor region pairs. Significantly larger top-250-clone fractions were found in tumors than in blood (p = 0.039).

CDR3 length: 13 amino acids. The tissue used was unsorted bulk material of 20-30 mg. RNA and DNA were co-extracted from it with the AllPrep DNA/RNA mini kit. This clonotype was sampled from a woman aged 60 to 75 with primary liver carcinoma and hepatitis B virus infection. This chain uses TRBV12-3 or TRBV12-4 with TRBJ1-5; 8 bases align to TRBD1. Sequenced input: liver tumor tissue from sampling region 1. Noted subset: tumor region T1, superior pole. This CDR3 reads CASRTGDNQSQHF. In DNA, the CDR3 is TGTGCCAGCAGGACAGGGGACAATCAGTCCCAGCATTTT.